This TCR beta chain was captured by sequencing in a study of OX40 agonist ivuxolimab in advanced cancers. The wider study: A male proportion of 70% to 90% was recorded, with mean age 60 years and range about 20 to 85. Checkpoint inhibitors had been given previously to 35% to 50% of patients. Partial responses were recorded for three patients, including one with hepatocellular carcinoma and two with cutaneous melanoma. Notes on the study in general: Expanded clones were, on average, more numerous in CD8+ T cells than in CD4+.

Per the germline V gene, CDR1 is SQVTM and CDR2 is ANQGSEA. Trimming took 6 bases from V and 2 from J; bases not matched to a gene: 9. This CDR3 region has 14 residues. The repertoire was sequenced with immunoSEQ multiplex PCR; TCRdb's copy has only in-frame clones and lacks some. Seen here are fewer than 60,000 clones, roughly 82% observed once, and the top ten hold 3.5% to 4.5%. As concerns this clone: Antigen: not known.

The receptor was derived from an adult with an advanced solid tumor such as melanoma, head and neck, liver or kidney cancer. V gene TRBV29-1 combines with J gene TRBJ2-5, with TRBD2 matching 7 bases. The sequencing here drew on CD4+ or CD8+ T cells sorted from blood, taken in a trial of the OX40 agonist ivuxolimab. In DNA form, the CDR3 reads TGCAGCGTATACACTAGCGATTCGCAAGAGACCCAGTACTTC. It specifies CSVYTSDSQETQYF.